Shown below are 32 T cell receptor beta chains from a single sample sequenced in a study of Ad26.COV2.S vaccination and SARS-CoV-2 variants. Clones were read by immunoSEQ multiplex PCR, and TCRdb kept only the in-frame ones, dropping some. The table has roughly 100,000 clones, less than 85% seen once. The sample here was peripheral blood, taken after recovery from COVID-19. The receptor set was obtained from a human donor who had recovered from COVID-19.

The rearrangement links TRBV5-1 to TRBJ1-3; 7 bases line up with TRBD1. V trimming: 3 bases; J trimming: 3 bases; junction bases outside the gene matches: 6. The CDR3 has 15 amino acids. The germline CDR1 and CDR2 sequences are SGHRS and YFSETQ. CDR3: CASSSTTGDGNTIYF. For the CDR3, the DNA is TGCGCCAGCAGCTCGACCACAGGGGATGGAAACACCATATATTTT.

This chain connects TRBV7-6 to TRBJ2-3, with TRBD2 identical over 8 bases. CDR3 size: 14 residues. Germline V CDR1 and CDR2: SGHVS, FNYEAQ. The V segment lost 5 bases and the J segment 5 bases; nucleotides outside the gene matches: 6. The CDR3 coding sequence is TGTGCCAGCAGCCGCGGGGGGCTAGTAGATACGCAGTATTTT. It yields the protein CASSRGGLVDTQYF.

The rearrangement uses TRBV13 and TRBJ1-1, with unresolved D. The germline gives CDR1 PRHDT, CDR2 FYEKMQ (reference sequence). V lost 5 bases, J lost 0 bases, and 13 bases lay in between. There are 15 residues in the CDR3. CDR3 residues: CASSPFGSMNTEAFF. CDR3 coding DNA: TGTGCCAGCAGCCCTTTTGGCTCCATGAACACTGAAGCTTTCTTT.

This sequence joins TRBV18 and TRBJ2-7; the match to TRBD2 covers 10 bases. CDR3 length equals 16 residues. The V gene's germline CDR1 is KGHSH and CDR2 LQKENI. Losses at the gene ends were 0 bases for V and 0 bases for J; bases not matched to a gene: 2. CDR3 bases: TGTGCCAGCTCACCACCGTCTAGCGGGGGCTCCTACGAGCAGTACTTC. This encodes CASSPPSSGGSYEQYF.

The V gene is TRBV7-3, the J gene TRBJ2-2; tentatively, D is TRBD1 or TRBD2 (6 bases each). The CDR3 is 16 residues long. Germline V lookup: CDR1 SGHTA, CDR2 FQGTGA. Trimming left V 1 base short and J 4 bases short, with 13 bases between. CDR3 loop: CASSLRGAGGTGELFF. CDR3 in DNA: TGTGCCAGCAGCTTAAGGGGGGCGGGTGGCACCGGGGAGCTGTTTTTT.

The sample holds a few counts of this clone. V usage is TRBV5-1 and J usage is TRBJ2-7; D is ambiguous. Germline V lookup: CDR1 SGHRS, CDR2 YFSETQ. With 1 base removed from V and 5 bases from J, the gap between germline ends came to 13 bases. The CDR3 consists of 14 residues. The CDR3 DNA reads as TGCGCCAGCAGCTTGTTAAGCCGAGCTGACGAGCAGTACTTC. It yields the protein CASSLLSRADEQYF.

The V and J genes are TRBV7-9 and TRBJ2-3; no clear D gene. Looked up from germline, CDR1 is SEHNR and CDR2 is FQNEAQ (reference sequence). The germline V and J ends were trimmed by 1 base and 2 bases, with 10 bases remaining between them. CDR3 length: 15 amino acids. Written as DNA, the CDR3 is TGTGCCAGCAGCTTAGTTGTACTGCCCACAGATACGCAGTATTTT. Its translation: CASSLVVLPTDTQYF.

This clone was picked up a small number of times. The chain joins TRBV6-2 or TRBV6-3 to TRBJ2-7, with D perhaps TRBD2 (6 bases). Germline V gene lookup returns CDR1 MNHEY and CDR2 SVGEGT. Deletions cut 2 bases from V and 4 bases from J, with 12 bases between. The CDR3 is made up of 14 amino acids. The CDR3 bases are TGTGCCAGCAGTTACATGGGACTGGAGTACGAGCAGTACTTC. Translated, it gives CASSYMGLEYEQYF.

CDR3 amino acids: CASSLGGNTGELFF. In DNA form, the CDR3 reads TGTGCCAGCAGCTTGGGGGGAAACACCGGGGAGCTGTTTTTT. The rearrangement joins TRBV7-2 to TRBJ2-2; perhaps TRBD2 as D (6 bases). Per germline, CDR1 SGHTA and CDR2 FQGNSA. The ends were cut back, 3 bases at V and 2 bases at J, with 7 bases in the middle. The CDR3 covers 14 residues. Combining the CDR3 with reference TRBV7-2 and TRBJ2-2 gives the whole variable domain GAGVSQSPSNKVTEKGKDVELRCDPISGHTALYWYRQSLGQGLEFLIYFQGNSAPDKSGLPSDRFSAERTGGSVSTLTIQRTQQEDSAVYLCASSLGGNTGELFFGEGSRLTVL.

The chain links TRBV5-1 to TRBJ2-3; no clear D gene. Per the germline V gene, CDR1 is SGHRS and CDR2 is YFSETQ. Trimming took off 0 bases at V and 4 bases at J, with 18 bases between the two ends. The CDR3 length is 17 residues. CDR3 sequence: CASSLASPTVLPDTQYF. The CDR3 nucleotides are TGCGCCAGCAGCTTGGCGTCCCCCACGGTCCTCCCAGATACGCAGTATTTT.

The chain links TRBV7-3 to TRBJ2-3; D could derive from TRBD1 or TRBD2 (5 bases each). Germline CDR1 is SGHTA and CDR2 is FQGTGA. The CDR3 has 14 residues. V lost 3 bases to trimming and J lost 4 bases, with 11 bases between them. CDR3 in DNA: TGTGCCAGCAGCTTCGGGGTGGGGGCAGATACGCAGTATTTT. Translating gives CASSFGVGADTQYF.

The chain joins TRBV4-3 to TRBJ2-1; D is unclear. V shed 0 bases and J shed 5 bases, with 8 bases lying between them. Germline V CDR1 and CDR2: LGHNA, YSLEER. This CDR3 comprises 14 residues. The CDR3 sequence is CASSQDLGNNEQFF. CDR3 nucleotides: TGCGCCAGCAGCCAAGATCTGGGGAACAATGAGCAGTTCTTC.

For the CDR3, the DNA is TGTGCCAGCAGTTTCGGTGGGCGAGAAAAACCTGATCTGTACTTC. It specifies CASSFGGREKPDLYF. The rearrangement joins TRBV7-6 to TRBJ2-7; unclear D gene. The ends were cut back, 6 bases at V and 12 bases at J, with 27 bases in the middle. Germline lookup yields CDR1 SGHVS and CDR2 FNYEAQ. The CDR3 totals 15 residues. The variable domain in full, completed from reference TRBV7-6 and TRBJ2-7, reads GAGVSQSPRYKVTKRGQDVALRCDPISGHVSLYWYRQALGQGPEFLTYFNYEAQQDKSGLPNDRFSAERPEGSISTLTIQRTEQRDSAMYRCASSFGGREKPDLYFGPGTRLTVT.

The gene calls are TRBV6-6 and TRBJ1-5; no clear D. The germline gives CDR1 MNHNY, CDR2 SVGAGI (reference sequence). This CDR3 is 15 amino acids long. V lost 3 bases, J lost 4 bases, and 13 bases lay in between. The CDR3 nucleotides are TGTGCCAGCAGTTATAGGAGAACACCTAATCAGCCCCAGCATTTT. Its translation: CASSYRRTPNQPQHF.

Only one count was recorded for this clone. The chain joins TRBV29-1 to TRBJ1-1, with 7 bases aligning to TRBD1. The CDR3 consists of 14 residues. The V segment lost 4 bases and the J segment 3 bases; nucleotides outside the gene matches: 8. Germline V gene data show CDR1 as SQVTM and CDR2 as ANQGSEA. The CDR3 DNA follows: TGCAGCGTTGCTCCACAGGGGCCCTACACTGAAGCTTTCTTT. It yields the protein CSVAPQGPYTEAFF.

In its sample, this clone was seen once. The CDR3 sequence: CASSETRIPYEQYF. The CDR3 DNA is TGCGCCAGCAGTGAGACAAGGATCCCCTACGAGCAGTACTTC. The chain recombines TRBV10-1 with TRBJ2-7; D call uncertain. The germline CDR1 and CDR2 sequences are WNHNN and SYGVQD (reference sequence). There are 14 residues in the CDR3. V was cut by 2 bases and J by 2 bases, with 10 bases left in between.

This clone occurred once. V gene TRBV11-2 combines with J gene TRBJ2-1; D tentatively reads TRBD1 or TRBD2 (7 bases each). Trimming removed 5 bases at V and 5 bases at J, with 16 bases between. The CDR3 length is 15 residues. Germline lookup yields CDR1 SGHAT and CDR2 FQNNGV. The CDR3 DNA sequence: TGTGCCAGCAGCCCGCAGGGGGGGTACGACAATGAGCAGTTCTTC. This encodes CASSPQGGYDNEQFF.

The rearrangement uses TRBV4-1 and TRBJ2-3, with 11 nucleotides matching TRBD1. Germline V gives CDR1 MGHRA, CDR2 YSYEKL. V was pared by 4 bases and J by 5 bases, with 8 bases of the junction left unmatched. The CDR3 runs 16 residues. DNA for the CDR3: TGCGCCAGCAGCCTCTCCGGACAGGGGGCAGGAGATACGCAGTATTTT. Its translation is CASSLSGQGAGDTQYF.

CDR3 DNA: TGTGCCAGCAGTTACCATGGGAGGCAACTCAATCAGCCCCAGCATTTT. It specifies CASSYHGRQLNQPQHF. J is TRBJ1-5 and V is TRBV6-6; D remains unclear. Trimming pared 2 bases from V and 3 bases from J, leaving 14 bases between. The germline CDR1 and CDR2 sequences are MNHNY and SVGAGI (reference sequence). CDR3 length: 16 residues.

This clone came up a few times. The chain's CDR3 is CASSEMRGNSPLHF. The CDR3 DNA is TGTGCCAGCAGTGAAATGAGGGGGAATTCACCCCTCCACTTT. V gene TRBV2 combines with J gene TRBJ1-6; possible D gene TRBD1, 6 bases. The CDR3 totals 14 residues. V dropped 2 bases and J dropped 7 bases, with 9 bases sitting between them. Germline V gene lookup returns CDR1 SNHLY and CDR2 FYNNEI.

The rearrangement uses TRBV27 and TRBJ1-1, with a weak D call TRBD1 (5 bases). The V gene's germline CDR1 is MNHEY and CDR2 SMNVEV (reference sequence). The V end lost 6 bases, the J end lost 1 base, and 9 bases lay between the germline ends. CDR3 size: 13 residues. CDR3: CASSDQGNTEAFF. The CDR3 DNA reads TGTGCCAGCAGCGATCAGGGGAACACTGAAGCTTTCTTT.

The chain joins TRBV11-2 to TRBJ1-1, with unresolved D. CDR1 and CDR2 from the germline V gene are SGHAT and FQNNGV. V was clipped by 0 bases and J by 2 bases, with 19 bases between them. This CDR3 contains 18 residues. CDR3 loop: CASSLDSPQARRNTEAFF. The CDR3 coding sequence is TGTGCCAGCAGCTTAGATTCCCCTCAGGCCAGGCGTAACACTGAAGCTTTCTTT.

V gene TRBV19 combines with J gene TRBJ1-1, with 8 positions matching TRBD1. J was trimmed by 6 bases and V by 6 bases; bases with no gene match: 3. CDR3 size: 12 residues. CDR1 is LNHDA, CDR2 SQIVND, per germline (reference sequence). The CDR3 spells CASRGDRSEAFF. DNA of the CDR3: TGTGCCAGTAGGGGGGACAGGTCTGAAGCTTTCTTT.

The V gene is TRBV7-9, the J gene TRBJ1-5, with 10 bases identical to TRBD1. CDR3 length: 14 residues. The ends lost 5 bases at V and 5 bases at J; junction bases unmatched: 3. Germline V gene data show CDR1 as SEHNR and CDR2 as FQNEAQ (reference sequence). The CDR3 reads CASSRGTGDQPQHF. CDR3 bases: TGTGCCAGCAGCCGCGGGACAGGGGATCAGCCCCAGCATTTT. Together with reference TRBV7-9 and TRBJ1-5, the CDR3 gives the full variable domain: DTGVSQNPRHKITKRGQNVTFRCDPISEHNRLYWYRQTLGQGPEFLTYFQNEAQLEKSRLLSDRFSAERPKGSFSTLEIQRTEQGDSAMYLCASSRGTGDQPQHFGDGTRLSIL.

The genes are TRBV30 and TRBJ1-3; D might be TRBD1 (5 bases). The length of the CDR3 is 14 residues. The V end was cut by 4 bases, the J end by 2 bases, with 12 bases between. Germline V gene lookup returns CDR1 GTSNPN and CDR2 SVGIG (reference sequence). CDR3 bases: TGTGCCTGGACCCTGAGGGGTGCTGGAAACACCATATATTTT. It encodes CAWTLRGAGNTIYF.

This clone was seen more than once but under ten times. This rearrangement joins TRBV6-1 to TRBJ2-1; 8 positions agree with TRBD1. Trimming removed 2 bases from V and 7 bases from J; junction bases left unmatched: 4. There are 14 residues in the CDR3. Germline CDR1 is MNHNS and CDR2 is SASEGT. The CDR3 DNA reads as TGTGCCAGCAGTGAACAGGGGGCTAAGAATGAGCAGTTCTTC. Its translation is CASSEQGAKNEQFF.

The chain has TRBV10-1 and TRBJ2-1; D may be TRBD2 (5 bases). The CDR3 is made up of 14 amino acids. In germline, CDR1 is WNHNN, CDR2 SYGVQD (reference sequence). Trimming stripped 2 bases from V and 6 bases from J, with 11 bases between. The CDR3 bases are TGCGCCAGCAGTGAGGAGCTAGAGGGCAATGAGCAGTTCTTC. Protein: CASSEELEGNEQFF.

J is TRBJ2-7 and V is TRBV10-1, with TRBD2 as a possible D gene (5 bases). The CDR3 spans 13 residues. CDR1 and CDR2 from the germline V gene are WNHNN and SYGVQD (reference sequence). V was clipped by 4 bases and J by 4 bases, with 11 bases between them. The chain's CDR3 is CASSAFAGYEQYF. The CDR3 nucleotides are TGCGCCAGCAGTGCATTCGCGGGTTACGAGCAGTACTTC.

This clone was seen only a few times. V and J are TRBV7-9 and TRBJ1-6, with 7 positions matching TRBD1. Germline values: CDR1 SEHNR, CDR2 FQNEAQ (reference sequence). This CDR3 region has 14 residues. Trimming cost V 4 bases and J 4 bases; bases outside gene matches: 1. DNA of the CDR3: TGTGCCAGCAGCTGGGACAGTTATAATTCACCCCTCCACTTT. Protein: CASSWDSYNSPLHF.

The chain combines TRBV28 with TRBJ1-2, with no clear D. This CDR3 has 15 amino acids. In germline, CDR1 is MDHEN, CDR2 SYDVKM. The V gene lost 2 bases and the J gene lost 4 bases, with 14 bases spanning the gap. CDR3 in amino acids: CASSLKVVPLYGYTF. Written as DNA, the CDR3 is TGTGCCAGCAGTTTAAAGGTCGTACCGCTCTATGGCTACACCTTC.

This chain links TRBV2 with TRBJ2-5; D is unclear. The germline V gene has CDR1 SNHLY and CDR2 FYNNEI. The CDR3 covers 12 residues. Trimming pared 7 bases from V and 0 bases from J, leaving 6 bases between. The CDR3 is CASTVNQETQYF. CDR3 DNA sequence: TGTGCCAGCACCGTAAACCAAGAGACCCAGTACTTC.

The rearrangement joins TRBV6-2 or TRBV6-3 to TRBJ2-7; tentative D call: TRBD2 (5 bases). CDR1 and CDR2 from the germline V gene are MNHEY and SVGEGT. V was cut by 0 bases and J by 1 base, with 16 bases left in between. This CDR3 is built from 17 residues. The CDR3, as DNA: TGTGCCAGCAGTTACTCCTCCCGGGGAAGTCCGTCCTACGAGCAGTACTTC. This encodes CASSYSSRGSPSYEQYF.